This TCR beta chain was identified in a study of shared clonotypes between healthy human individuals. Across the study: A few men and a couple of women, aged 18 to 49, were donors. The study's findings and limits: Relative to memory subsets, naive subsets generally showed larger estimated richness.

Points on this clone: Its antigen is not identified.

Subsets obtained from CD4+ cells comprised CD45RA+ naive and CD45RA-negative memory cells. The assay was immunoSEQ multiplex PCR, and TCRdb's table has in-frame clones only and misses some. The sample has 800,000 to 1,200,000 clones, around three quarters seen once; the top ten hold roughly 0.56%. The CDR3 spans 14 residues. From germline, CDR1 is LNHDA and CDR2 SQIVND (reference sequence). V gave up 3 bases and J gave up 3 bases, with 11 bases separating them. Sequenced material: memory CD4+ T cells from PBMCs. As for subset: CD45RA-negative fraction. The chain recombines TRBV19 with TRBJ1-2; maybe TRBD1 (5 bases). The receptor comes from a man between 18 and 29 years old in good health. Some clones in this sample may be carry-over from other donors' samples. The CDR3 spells CASSMTAGYYGYTF. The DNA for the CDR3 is TGTGCCAGTAGTATGACGGCAGGGTACTATGGCTACACCTTC.